The entry below describes one T cell receptor beta chain. A read error may produce the germline difference seen at one junction end. The CDR3 runs 10 residues. Per the germline V gene, CDR1 is SNHLY and CDR2 is FYNNEI. Sequenced by immunoSEQ multiplex PCR; TCRdb stores in-frame clones only, minus some. This repertoire shows tens of thousands of clones, 70% to 75% found once; its top ten account for around 3.3%. This sample was taken from a study of PD-1 blockade in classical Hodgkin lymphoma. Every single patient, without exception, relapsed after autologous stem cell transplantation, and brentuximab vedotin exposure varied.

This sample comprised peripheral blood mononuclear cells (PBMCs), obtained before the second cycle of nivolumab. The V and J genes are TRBV2 and TRBJ2-7; no firm D call. The source of this sequence is a human donor with classical Hodgkin lymphoma. The CDR3 protein is CASSNYELYF. For the CDR3, the DNA is TGTGCCAGCAGTAACTACGAGCTGTACTTC.